The clone carrying this T cell receptor beta chain has a handful of counts. J gave up 6 bases and V 0 bases, and 16 bases lay outside the gene matches. The germline gives CDR1 MNHNY, CDR2 SVGAGI (reference sequence). The CDR3 extends over 18 amino acids. This sample is part of a study of T cell repertoires in cytomegalovirus infection. Study summary: Indications came from public TCR beta signatures; they pointed to CMV infection and to a matching HLA type.

TCRdb processed the reads anew with MiXCR; each CDR3 protein has one entry. The sample yields some 180,000 distinct CDR3 sequences, roughly a sixth seen once. Sequenced input: CD8+ T cells from PBMCs. The rearrangement links TRBV6-6 to TRBJ1-2; TRBD1 aligns across 7 bases. This TCR came from a human donor in good health (CMV status not recorded). Some clones in this sample may be carry-over from other donors' samples. The CDR3 nucleotides are TGTGCCAGCAGTTACTCACGAGACAGGGTAGTGGAACAAGATGGCTACACCTTC. Residues: CASSYSRDRVVEQDGYTF.